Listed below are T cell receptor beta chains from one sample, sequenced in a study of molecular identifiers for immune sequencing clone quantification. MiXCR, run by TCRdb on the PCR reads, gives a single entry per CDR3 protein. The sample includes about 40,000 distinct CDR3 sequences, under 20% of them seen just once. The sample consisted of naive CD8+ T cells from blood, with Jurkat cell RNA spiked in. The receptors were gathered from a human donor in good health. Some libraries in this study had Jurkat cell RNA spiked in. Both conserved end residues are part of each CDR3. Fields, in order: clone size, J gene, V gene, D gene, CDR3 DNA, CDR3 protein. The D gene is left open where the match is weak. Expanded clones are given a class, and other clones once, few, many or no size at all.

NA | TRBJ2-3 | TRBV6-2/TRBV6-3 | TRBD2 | TGTGCCAGCAGACAGTTACAGCGGGAGCCGGGGGATACGCAGTATTTT | CASRQLQREPGDTQYF
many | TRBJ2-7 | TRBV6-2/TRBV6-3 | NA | TGTGCCAGCAGTCGCTTATCGGTGCGAGAGCAGTACTTC | CASSRLSVREQYF
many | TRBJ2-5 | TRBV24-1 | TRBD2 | TGTGCCACCAGTGATTTGCTGGCGGGAGCGGGGGAGACCCAGTACTTC | CATSDLLAGAGETQYF
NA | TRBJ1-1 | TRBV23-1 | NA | TGCGCCAGCAGTCAGGCGGGATCCAACACTGAAGCTTTCTTT | CASSQAGSNTEAFF
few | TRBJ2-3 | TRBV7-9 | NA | TGTGCCAGCAGCTTAGCTAGCGGTGGCACAGATACGCAGTATTTT | CASSLASGGTDTQYF
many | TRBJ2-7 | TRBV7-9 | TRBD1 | TGTGCCAGCAGCGCCCGTCACAGGGGGCCCCCCTCCTACGAGCAGTACTTC | CASSARHRGPPSYEQYF
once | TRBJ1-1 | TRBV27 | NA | TGTGGGAGTGGGACTGGCGATATGCGGGAAGCTTTCTTT | CGSGTGDMREAFF
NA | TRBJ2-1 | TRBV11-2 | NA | TGTGCCAGCAGCTTAGAGTTCTCCACAGTGAATGAGCAGTTCTTC | CASSLEFSTVNEQFF
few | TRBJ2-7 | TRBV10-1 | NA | TGCGCCAGCAGTGAGGGAGAGACACCATCCTACGAGCAGTACTTC | CASSEGETPSYEQYF
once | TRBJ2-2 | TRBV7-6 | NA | TGTGCCAGCAGCTTTTCCGCGAACACCGGGGAGCTGTTTTTT | CASSFSANTGELFF
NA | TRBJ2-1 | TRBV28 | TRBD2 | TGTGCCAGCAGTTCCCCGACTAGCGGGAGCTATGAGCAGTTCTTC | CASSSPTSGSYEQFF
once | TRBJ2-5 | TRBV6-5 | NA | TGTGCCAGCAGTTACTCGGCGGGGCTGTCAGAGACCCAGTACTTC | CASSYSAGLSETQYF
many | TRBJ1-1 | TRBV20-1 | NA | TGCAGTGCTAGTTTCATCGGGAGTAGGAACACTGAAGCTTTCTTT | CSASFIGSRNTEAFF
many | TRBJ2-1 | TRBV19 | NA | TGTGCCAGTAGTAACCCGGGTGGCCCAGCGTTCTTC | CASSNPGGPAFF
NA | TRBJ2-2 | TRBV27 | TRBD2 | TGTGCCAGCAGTCTACTACTAGCGGACCAGAACACCGGGGAGCCGTTTTTT | CASSLLLADQNTGEPFF
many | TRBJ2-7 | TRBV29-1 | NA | TGCAGCGTTGATCCGACAGGCTCCTACGAGCAGTACTTC | CSVDPTGSYEQYF
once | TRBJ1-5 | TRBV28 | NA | TGTGCCAGCAGTTTGCAGTATAGCAATCAGCCCCAGCATTTT | CASSLQYSNQPQHF
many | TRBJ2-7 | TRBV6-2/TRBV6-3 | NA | TGTGCCAGCGGGGTTACCTACGAGCAGTACTTC | CASGVTYEQYF
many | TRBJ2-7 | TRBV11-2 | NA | TGTGCCAGCAGCCCAGCTGGTTGGGACGAGCAGTACTTC | CASSPAGWDEQYF
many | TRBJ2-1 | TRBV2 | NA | TGTGCCAGCAGTACACGGGAGCCCCCCTACAATGAGCAGTTCTTC | CASSTREPPYNEQFF
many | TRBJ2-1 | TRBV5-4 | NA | TGTGCCAGCAGCTTAGCGCTTTACGATGAGCAGTTCTTC | CASSLALYDEQFF
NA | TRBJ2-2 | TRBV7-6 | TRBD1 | TGTGCCAGCAGCTGGGACAGGGATTTGGACACCGGGGAGCTGTTTTTT | CASSWDRDLDTGELFF
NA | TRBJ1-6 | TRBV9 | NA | TGTGCCAGCAGCGTGGAGAGCTCCTATAATTCACCCCTCCACTTT | CASSVESSYNSPLHF
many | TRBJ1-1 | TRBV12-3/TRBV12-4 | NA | TGTGCCAGCAGTGCCAGGACTCGACGGTGGACTGAAGCTTTCTTT | CASSARTRRWTEAFF
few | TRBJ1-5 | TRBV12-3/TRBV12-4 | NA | TGTGCCAGCAGTTTAAGGGACGCGGGGGATCAGCCCCAGCATTTT | CASSLRDAGDQPQHF
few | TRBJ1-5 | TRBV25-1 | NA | TGTGCCAGCAGTGCTGCAGGGGAATACAATCAGCCCCAGCATTTT | CASSAAGEYNQPQHF
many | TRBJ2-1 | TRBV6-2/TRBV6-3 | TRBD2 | TGTGCCAGCAGTTACTCGATTGTGGGAGGGCCTGAGAATGAGCAGTTCTTC | CASSYSIVGGPENEQFF
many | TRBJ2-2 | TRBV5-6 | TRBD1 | TGTGCCAGCAGAACCGGGACAGGGGGAACCGGGGAGCTGTTTTTT | CASRTGTGGTGELFF
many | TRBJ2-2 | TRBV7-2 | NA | TGTGCCAGCAGCTTAGGCCTACCCGGGGAGCTGTTTTTT | CASSLGLPGELFF
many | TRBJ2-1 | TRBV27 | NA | TGTGCCAGCAGTTCCCCAGGTGCCTCCTACAATGAGCAGTTCTTC | CASSSPGASYNEQFF
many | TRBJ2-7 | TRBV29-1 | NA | TGCAGCGTTGGGGGGGACAGCCCCTACGAGCAGTACTTC | CSVGGDSPYEQYF
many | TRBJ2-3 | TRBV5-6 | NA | TGTGCCAGCAGCCAACTAGGAACACTCACAGATACGCAGTATTTT | CASSQLGTLTDTQYF
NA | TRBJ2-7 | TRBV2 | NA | TGTGCCAGCAACGATTTCGGGTCAACCTACGAGCAGTACTTC | CASNDFGSTYEQYF
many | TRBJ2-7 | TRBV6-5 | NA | TGTGCCAGCAGCTACCTGTTTCCCTACGAGCAGTACTTC | CASSYLFPYEQYF
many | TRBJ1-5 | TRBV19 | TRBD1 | TGTGCCAGTACCCCGGACAGGGGGTACAATCAGCCCCAGCATTTT | CASTPDRGYNQPQHF
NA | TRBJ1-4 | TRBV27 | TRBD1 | TGTGCCAGCAGTTCCCAGGGGGCAACTAATGAAAAACTGTTTTTT | CASSSQGATNEKLFF
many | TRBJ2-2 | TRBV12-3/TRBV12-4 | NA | TGTGCCAGCAGTTTAGGAGGGAACACCGGGGAGCTGTTTTTT | CASSLGGNTGELFF
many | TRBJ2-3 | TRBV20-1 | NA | TGCAGTGCTAGACAATACGGGAGAGACACAGATACGCAGTATTTT | CSARQYGRDTDTQYF
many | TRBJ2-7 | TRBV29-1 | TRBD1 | TGCAGCGTTGAAGATCTTGGGACAGGGGTTTACGAGCAGTACTTC | CSVEDLGTGVYEQYF
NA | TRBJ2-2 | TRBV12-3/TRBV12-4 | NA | TGTGCCAGCAGTTTAAGGGTCGGGGAGCTGTTTTTT | CASSLRVGELFF
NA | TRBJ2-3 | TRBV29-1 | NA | TGCAGCGTTGGCGTCTCAGATACGCAGTATTTT | CSVGVSDTQYF
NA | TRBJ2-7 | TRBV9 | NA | TGTGCCAGCAGCGAACATCACGGCTCCTACGAGCAGTACTTC | CASSEHHGSYEQYF
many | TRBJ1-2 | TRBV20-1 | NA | TGCAGTGCCCCGATACAGAGGGGCTACACCTTC | CSAPIQRGYTF
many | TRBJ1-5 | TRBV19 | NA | TGTGCCAGCGACAGTTCCAGCAATCAGCCCCAGCATTTT | CASDSSSNQPQHF
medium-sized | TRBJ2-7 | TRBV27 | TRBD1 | TGTGCCAGCAGTCCCGGACAGGTGTACGAGCAGTACTTC | CASSPGQVYEQYF
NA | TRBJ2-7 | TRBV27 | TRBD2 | TGTGCCAGCAGCCAAGCGGGGTCCGAGCAGTGCTTC | CASSQAGSEQCF
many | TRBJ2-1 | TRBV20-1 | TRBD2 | TGCAGTGCTAGATACAGTATAGCGGGAGACGAGCAGTTCTTC | CSARYSIAGDEQFF
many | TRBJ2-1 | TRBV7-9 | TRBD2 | TGTGCCACCAACGGACTAGCGGGTCTCGATGAGCAGTTCTTC | CATNGLAGLDEQFF
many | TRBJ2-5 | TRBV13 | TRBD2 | TGTGCCAGCAGCCACCGGGGGGGTGTTGAGACCCAGTACTTC | CASSHRGGVETQYF
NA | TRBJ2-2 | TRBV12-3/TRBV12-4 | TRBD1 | TGTGCCAGCAGGCCCGGGACAGGGGGCCTGCACGGGGAGCTGTTTTTT | CASRPGTGGLHGELFF